Listed below are T cell receptor beta chains from one sample, sequenced in a study of T cell responses to AZD1222 COVID-19 vaccine. The data were produced by immunoSEQ multiplex PCR, yet TCRdb's version contains in-frame clones alone and is incomplete. The repertoire holds fewer than 100,000 clones, with roughly 89% as singletons. This sample comprised peripheral blood, obtained on day 0 of AZD1222 vaccination. The receptors derive from an adult in good health. CDR3s include the opening cysteine and the closing phenylalanine or tryptophan. D genes are given only for firm matches. Clone sizes are given selectively: once, few, many, or a class where the clone is expanded.

>-|TRBV2|-|TRBJ1-5
TGTGCCAGCAGGTACCAGGACAGCTCTTATCAGCCCCAGCATTTT
CASRYQDSSYQPQHF
>-|TRBV7-2|-|TRBJ2-3
TGTGCCAGCAGCCCCGCGGCGGTGGAGCATACGCAGTATTTT
CASSPAAVEHTQYF
>-|TRBV3-1/TRBV3-2|-|TRBJ1-4
TGTGCCAGCAGCCCCTGGACAGCCCTTAATGAAAAACTGTTTTTT
CASSPWTALNEKLFF
>-|TRBV29-1|-|TRBJ1-1
TGCAGCGTTCGTCAGGCAGAACGGAACACTGAAGCTTTCTTT
CSVRQAERNTEAFF
>TRBD1|TRBV24-1|-|TRBJ1-4
TGTGCCACCAGTGATAATGGACAGGGGCCAACTAATGAAAAACTGTTTTTT
CATSDNGQGPTNEKLFF
>-|TRBV12-3/TRBV12-4|-|TRBJ1-2
TGTGCCAGCAGTTTAGGACAAAACTATGGCTACACCTTC
CASSLGQNYGYTF
>-|TRBV15|-|TRBJ2-7
TGTGCCACCAGCAGAGCGTATAACTCCTACGAGCAGTACTTC
CATSRAYNSYEQYF
>-|TRBV7-9|-|TRBJ2-7
TGTGCCAGCAGCTTAGGGCTGGGCGGGGAGCGAGTTTACGAGCAGTACTTC
CASSLGLGGERVYEQYF
>TRBD2|TRBV19|-|TRBJ2-1
TGTGCCAGTAGTACCCCCGGGGCGGGGGGCCTAAATGAGCAGTTCTTC
CASSTPGAGGLNEQFF
>-|TRBV19|once|TRBJ1-2
TGTGCCAGTAGTAGTCCCAGGGTCGGGGACTATGGCTACACCTTC
CASSSPRVGDYGYTF
>-|TRBV7-8|-|TRBJ2-5
TGTGCCAGCATCCCCCAGGGACCCCTGGACACCAAAGAGACCCAGTACTTC
CASIPQGPLDTKETQYF
>-|TRBV19|-|TRBJ1-1
TGTGCCAGTATAATCGGAGAAGGCACTGAAGCTTTCTTT
CASIIGEGTEAFF
>TRBD1|TRBV6-2/TRBV6-3|-|TRBJ1-5
TGTGCCAGCAGTCGGACAGGGGGCCATCAGCCCCAGCATTTT
CASSRTGGHQPQHF
>-|TRBV11-2|-|TRBJ1-2
TGTGCCAGCAGCTTCCCGGGGAACTATGGCTACACCTTC
CASSFPGNYGYTF
>-|TRBV11-2|once|TRBJ1-1
TGTGCCAGCAGCCCCGTGGCGGGAGTCGGCTCCACTGAAGCTTTCTTT
CASSPVAGVGSTEAFF
>-|TRBV7-2|once|TRBJ2-3
TGTGCCAGCAGCTTGAGGGCGGATACGCAGTATTTT
CASSLRADTQYF
>-|TRBV4-3|-|TRBJ1-4
TGCGCCAGCAGCCAGCGGACAAATGAAAAACTGTTTTTT
CASSQRTNEKLFF
>-|TRBV6-5|-|TRBJ1-5
TGTGCCAGCAGTTACGATGGGACTCAGCCCCAGCATTTT
CASSYDGTQPQHF
>-|TRBV19|-|TRBJ2-7
TGTGCCAGTAGTGCCCCGGGGCCCTACGAGCAGTACTTC
CASSAPGPYEQYF
>-|TRBV7-2|-|TRBJ1-4
TGTGCCAGCAGCTTCCAGGGAGCTAATGAAAAACTGTTTTTT
CASSFQGANEKLFF
>TRBD1|TRBV5-1|-|TRBJ2-7
TGCGCCAGCAGCACCTCGACAGGGGGACAATACGAGCAGTACTTC
CASSTSTGGQYEQYF
>TRBD1|TRBV13|-|TRBJ1-2
TGTGCCAGCAGCCTAGAGGGACAGGGCTATGGCTACACCTTC
CASSLEGQGYGYTF
>-|TRBV6-5|-|TRBJ1-5
TGTGCCAGCAGTTACGGGCCTACCTGGCAGCCCCAGCATTTT
CASSYGPTWQPQHF
>TRBD1|TRBV27|-|TRBJ1-1
TGTGCCAGCAGTTTGGACAGGGGGATGAACACTGAAGCTTTCTTT
CASSLDRGMNTEAFF
>-|TRBV6-5|-|TRBJ1-1
TGTGCCAGCAGTTACTCGACCAGTGGGATTACTGAAGCTTTCTTT
CASSYSTSGITEAFF
>TRBD1|TRBV19|-|TRBJ2-7
TGTGCCAGTAGTACCGGACAGGGCTGGAGCGAGCAGTACTTC
CASSTGQGWSEQYF
>TRBD1|TRBV5-1|medium-sized|TRBJ1-6
TGCGCCAGCAGCTTGGTACAGGGGGGCTCCTATAATTCACCCCTCCACTTT
CASSLVQGGSYNSPLHF
>-|TRBV7-9|-|TRBJ1-2
TGTGCCAGCAGCTCCGAGGGGTACTATGGCTACACCTTC
CASSSEGYYGYTF
>TRBD2|TRBV7-7|-|TRBJ2-3
TGTGCTAGCAGCCGTGGGACTAGCGGGGGGGCAGGGGATACGCAGTATTTT
CASSRGTSGGAGDTQYF
>-|TRBV7-8|-|TRBJ1-1
TGTGCCAGCAGCTTAGGTACAGGAATAGGGACTGAAGCTTTCTTT
CASSLGTGIGTEAFF
>-|TRBV9|-|TRBJ1-1
TGTGCCAGCAGCCGGGCGGGGTCTGAAGCTTTCTTT
CASSRAGSEAFF
>-|TRBV6-2/TRBV6-3|-|TRBJ1-5
TGTGCCAGCAGTGGGCGCTGGGGGGAGCGGGAACAGCCCCGGCATTTT
CASSGRWGEREQPRHF
>-|TRBV3-1/TRBV3-2|-|TRBJ2-3
TGTGCCAGCAGCCCCCTTATGGGGCCCTCTACGCAGTATTTT
CASSPLMGPSTQYF
>-|TRBV21-1|-|TRBJ1-5
TGTGCCAGCAGCAAAGACGGCACACCCGAGGGCAATCAGCCCCAGCATTTT
CASSKDGTPEGNQPQHF
>-|TRBV18|-|TRBJ1-5
TGTGCCAGCTCACCATCGTCTGCCAGGGGCAATCAGCCCCAGCATTTT
CASSPSSARGNQPQHF
>TRBD1|TRBV4-3|-|TRBJ1-6
TGCGCCAGCAGCCAGGGGGACAGTGCACCCCTCCACTTT
CASSQGDSAPLHF
>TRBD1|TRBV7-2|-|TRBJ1-1
TGTGCCAGCAGCCCTACAGGGGGCGGAACTGAAGCTTTCTTT
CASSPTGGGTEAFF